This record concerns one T cell receptor (beta chain) sequence. The antigen is unknown. The data belong to a study of identical twins. Study results and caveats: Cord blood beta clonotypes that were abundant carried fewer insertions, and memory repertoires showed no such trend. It was out-of-frame TCR alpha sharing in monozygotic twins that models underestimated. Conclusions rested on cross-sectional statistics rather than following the same donors.

TCRdb analysed the 5' RACE reads with MiXCR anew, one entry per CDR3 protein. Of 690,000 or so distinct CDR3 sequences listed, 5.5% to 7.5% are singletons. The CDR3 length is 14 residues. CDR1 and CDR2 (germline): LGHNA, YNFKEQ. Losses at the gene ends were 4 bases for V and 7 bases for J; bases not matched to a gene: 7. The sequence was collected from a man between 18 and 35 years old in good health. The chain links TRBV4-2 to TRBJ2-1, with 7 bases identical to TRBD1. Sequenced: naive T cells sorted from blood. The CDR3 bases are TGTGCCAGCAGCCTCCGAGAACAGGGGAATGAGCAGTTCTTC. Its translation is CASSLREQGNEQFF.